The 4 T cell receptor beta chains in this list originate from one sample, sequenced in a study of molecular identifiers for immune sequencing clone quantification. TCRdb processed the PCR reads anew with MiXCR; each CDR3 protein has one entry. The sample records 85,000 to 120,000 distinct CDR3 sequences, about 35% being singletons. Sequencing was performed on naive CD8+ T cells from blood, with Jurkat cell RNA spiked in. Subset indicated: FACS-sorted CD8+CD4-CCR7+CD45RA+ naive T cells. The origin of the receptors is a human donor in good health. Some libraries in this study had Jurkat cell RNA spiked in.

J is TRBJ1-1 and V is TRBV2; a weak D match, TRBD1 (6 bases). The length of the CDR3 is 15 residues. V lost 0 bases and J lost 1, with 9 bases in between. The germline V gene has CDR1 SNHLY and CDR2 FYNNEI. The CDR3: CASSEAVTGNTEAFF. The CDR3 DNA sequence: TGTGCCAGCAGTGAAGCGGTGACAGGGAACACTGAAGCTTTCTTT.

This clonotype occurred once. The rearrangement links TRBV7-9 to TRBJ2-7; 7 bases agree with TRBD1. CDR1 and CDR2 (germline): SEHNR, FQNEAQ (reference sequence). Trimming at V came to 5 bases and at J to 4 bases, leaving 2 bases not matched to a gene. The CDR3 runs to 12 residues. CDR3: CASSNRGYEQYF. In DNA, the CDR3 is TGTGCCAGCAGCAACAGGGGTTACGAGCAGTACTTC.

This chain links TRBV28 with TRBJ1-1; D is uncertain. The length of the CDR3 is 13 residues. Germline V CDR1 and CDR2: MDHEN, SYDVKM. V lost 0 bases, J lost 5 bases, and 7 bases lay in between. The CDR3 is CASSLWGRTEAFF. The CDR3 coding sequence is TGTGCCAGCAGTTTATGGGGTAGAACTGAAGCTTTCTTT. The full variable domain, in which reference TRBV28 and TRBJ1-1 provide the parts outside the CDR3, is DVKVTQSSRYLVKRTGEKVFLECVQDMDHENMFWYRQDPGLGLRLIYFSYDVKMKEKGDIPEGYSVSREKKERFSLILESASTNQTSMYLCASSLWGRTEAFFGQGTRLTVV.

This clonotype was picked up many times. The chain is built from TRBV29-1 and TRBJ2-1; 9 bases map to TRBD1. The CDR3 totals 13 residues. J gave up 8 bases and V 1 base, and 3 bases lay outside the gene matches. Germline V lookup: CDR1 SQVTM, CDR2 ANQGSEA. The CDR3 loop reads CSVEGQGVDEQFF. The DNA of the CDR3 is TGCAGCGTTGAAGGACAGGGGGTCGATGAGCAGTTCTTC.